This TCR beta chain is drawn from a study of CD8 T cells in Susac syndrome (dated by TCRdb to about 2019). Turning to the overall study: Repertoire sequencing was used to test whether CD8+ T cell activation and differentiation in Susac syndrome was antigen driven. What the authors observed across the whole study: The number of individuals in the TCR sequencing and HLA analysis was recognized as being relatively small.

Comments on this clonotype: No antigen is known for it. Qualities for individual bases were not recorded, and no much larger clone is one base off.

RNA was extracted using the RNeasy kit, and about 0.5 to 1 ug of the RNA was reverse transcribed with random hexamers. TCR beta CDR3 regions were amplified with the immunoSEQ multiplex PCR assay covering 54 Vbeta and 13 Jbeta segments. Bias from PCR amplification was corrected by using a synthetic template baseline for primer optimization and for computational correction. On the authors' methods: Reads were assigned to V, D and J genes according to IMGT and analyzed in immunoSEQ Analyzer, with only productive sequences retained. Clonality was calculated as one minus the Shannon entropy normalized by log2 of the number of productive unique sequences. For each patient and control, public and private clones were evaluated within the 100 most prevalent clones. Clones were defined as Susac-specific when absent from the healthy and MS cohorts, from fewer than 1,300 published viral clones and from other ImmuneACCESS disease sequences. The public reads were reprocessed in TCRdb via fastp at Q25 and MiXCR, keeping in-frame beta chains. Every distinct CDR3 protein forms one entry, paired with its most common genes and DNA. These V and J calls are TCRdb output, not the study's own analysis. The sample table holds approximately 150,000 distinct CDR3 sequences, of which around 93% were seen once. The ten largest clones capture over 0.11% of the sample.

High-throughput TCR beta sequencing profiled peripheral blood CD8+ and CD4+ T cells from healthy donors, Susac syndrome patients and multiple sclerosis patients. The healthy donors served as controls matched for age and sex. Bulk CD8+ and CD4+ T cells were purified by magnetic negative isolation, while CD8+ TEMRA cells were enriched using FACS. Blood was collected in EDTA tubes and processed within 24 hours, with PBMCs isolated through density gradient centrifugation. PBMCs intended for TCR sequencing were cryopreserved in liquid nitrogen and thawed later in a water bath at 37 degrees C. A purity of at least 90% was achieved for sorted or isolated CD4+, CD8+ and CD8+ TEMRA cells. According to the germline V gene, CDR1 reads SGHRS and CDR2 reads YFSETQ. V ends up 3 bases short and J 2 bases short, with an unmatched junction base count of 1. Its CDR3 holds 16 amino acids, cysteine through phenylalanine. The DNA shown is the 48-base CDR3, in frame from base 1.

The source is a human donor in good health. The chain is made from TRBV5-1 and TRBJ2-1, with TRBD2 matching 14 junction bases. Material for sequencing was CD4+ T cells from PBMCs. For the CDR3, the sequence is CASSSGLAGAYNEQFF. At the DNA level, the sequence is TGCGCCAGCAGCTCGGGACTAGCGGGGGCCTACAATGAGCAGTTCTTC.